The entry below describes one T cell receptor beta chain. The target antigen is unknown. From the approximately 120-subject validation cohort, which was separate from the approximately 670-subject first cohort, the donors were drawn. The repertoire was sequenced with immunoSEQ multiplex PCR; TCRdb's copy has only in-frame clones and lacks some. The sample comprises over 110,000 clones, roughly 86% of which are singletons, and 8.7% rests with the top ten. CDR1 is SGHRS and CDR2 is YFSETQ in the germline V gene. V lost 7 bases, J lost 6 bases, and 7 bases stayed unmatched. The CDR3 runs to 14 residues. This sample was taken from a study of cytomegalovirus exposure and HLA in healthy donors. Study outcomes and limitations: For cytomegalovirus status, the classifier reportedly gave diagnoses with high specificity and sensitivity.

Sample: PBMCs. This TCR derives from a man between 18 and 35 years old in good health and CMV-seropositive. The V and J genes are TRBV5-1 and TRBJ2-2, with 9 bases lining up with TRBD2. The CDR3 reads CASYQTSGAGELFF. CDR3 nucleotide sequence: TGCGCCAGCTATCAGACTAGCGGCGCCGGGGAGCTGTTTTTT.